The 5 T cell receptor beta chains given below trace back to one sample, sequenced in a study of T cells in Graves' hyperthyroidism and ophthalmopathy. RNA transcripts served as the template for amplifying TCR beta CDR3 regions. The study used the HTBI primer set for a first-round RT-PCR of the TCR CDR3. Each CDR3 protein is one row after TCRdb ran MiXCR on the multiplex PCR reads. The sample includes more than 550,000 distinct CDR3 sequences, nearly 45% of them seen just once. The specimen sequenced was peripheral blood or thyroid tissue (not recorded which). These receptor sequences come from an adult man with Graves' disease, either hyperthyroidism or ophthalmopathy (not recorded which).

The rearrangement uses TRBV20-1 and TRBJ2-7; D is tentatively TRBD1 or TRBD2 (7 bases each). Trimming cost V 5 bases and J 5 bases, with 22 bases left between them. Germline V gene data show CDR1 as DFQATT and CDR2 as SNEGSKA (reference sequence). The CDR3 runs 15 residues. CDR3 in amino acids: CSAGRGGGSWNEQYF. The CDR3, as DNA: TGCAGTGCTGGCCGAGGGGGCGGGAGTTGGAACGAGCAGTACTTC.

The chain joins TRBV20-1 to TRBJ1-1; D gene uncertain. The germline V gene encodes CDR1 DFQATT and CDR2 SNEGSKA (reference sequence). V lost 3 bases and J lost 3, with 11 bases in between. The CDR3 consists of 13 residues. CDR3 residues: CSASGSPDTEAFF. CDR3 bases: TGCAGTGCTAGTGGGAGCCCTGACACTGAAGCTTTCTTT.

This sequence joins TRBV29-1 and TRBJ1-2; TRBD1 matches 8 bases. The germline V gene encodes CDR1 SQVTM and CDR2 ANQGSEA. J lost 6 bases, V lost 6 bases, and 6 bases had no gene match. The CDR3 extends over 12 amino acids. As DNA, the CDR3 is TGCAGCGTCGACCGGGACAGGCATGGCTACACCTTC. It translates to CSVDRDRHGYTF. Drawing the rest from reference TRBV29-1 and TRBJ1-2, the complete variable domain is SAVISQKPSRDICQRGTSLTIQCQVDSQVTMMFWYRQQPGQSLTLIATANQGSEATYESGFVIDKFPISRPNLTFSTLTVSNMSPEDSSIYLCSVDRDRHGYTFGSGTRLTVV.

The rearrangement uses TRBV20-1 and TRBJ2-7, with 10 bases matching TRBD1. This CDR3 spans 13 amino acids. After removal of 6 bases from V and 4 bases from J, the junction contained 6 bases not matched to a gene. Per the germline V gene, CDR1 is DFQATT and CDR2 is SNEGSKA (reference sequence). The chain's CDR3 is CSARTGGIYEQYF. The CDR3 nucleotides read TGCAGTGCGCGGACAGGGGGTATTTACGAGCAGTACTTC.

This clonotype appeared once. CDR3 residues: CASSHFRLMGSGANVLTF. CDR3 in DNA: TGTGCCAGCAGCCACTTCAGATTAATGGGCTCTGGGGCCAACGTCCTGACTTTC. The gene calls are TRBV3-1 and TRBJ2-6; D is unresolved. Germline lookup yields CDR1 LGHDT and CDR2 YNNKEL (reference sequence). V was cut by 3 bases and J by 0 bases, with 15 bases left in between. The CDR3 extends over 18 amino acids.